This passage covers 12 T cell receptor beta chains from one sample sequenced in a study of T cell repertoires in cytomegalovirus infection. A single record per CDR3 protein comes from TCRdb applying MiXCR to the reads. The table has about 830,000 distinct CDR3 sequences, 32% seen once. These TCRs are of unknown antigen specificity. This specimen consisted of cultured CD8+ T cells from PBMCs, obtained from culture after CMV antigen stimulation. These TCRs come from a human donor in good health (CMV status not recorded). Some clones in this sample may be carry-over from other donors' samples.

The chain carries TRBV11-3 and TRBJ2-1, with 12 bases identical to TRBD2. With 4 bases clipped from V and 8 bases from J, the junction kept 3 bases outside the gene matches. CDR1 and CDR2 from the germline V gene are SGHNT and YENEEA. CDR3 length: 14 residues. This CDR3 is CASSSSGGAYEQFF. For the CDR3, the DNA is TGTGCCAGCAGCTCTAGCGGGGGGGCGTATGAGCAGTTCTTC.

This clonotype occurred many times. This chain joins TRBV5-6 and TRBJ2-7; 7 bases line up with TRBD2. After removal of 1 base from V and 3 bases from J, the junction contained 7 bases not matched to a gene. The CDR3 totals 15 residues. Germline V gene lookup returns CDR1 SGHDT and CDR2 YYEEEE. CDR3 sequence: CASSLRLAEHYEQYF. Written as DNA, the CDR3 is TGTGCCAGCAGCTTGCGGCTAGCGGAACACTACGAGCAGTACTTC.

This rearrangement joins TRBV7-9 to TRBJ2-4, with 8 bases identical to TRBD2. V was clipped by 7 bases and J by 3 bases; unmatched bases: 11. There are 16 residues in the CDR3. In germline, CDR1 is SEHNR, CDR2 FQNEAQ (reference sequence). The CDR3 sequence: CASTPGRVDGKNIQYF. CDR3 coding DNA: TGTGCCAGCACCCCCGGGAGGGTAGACGGCAAAAACATTCAGTACTTC.

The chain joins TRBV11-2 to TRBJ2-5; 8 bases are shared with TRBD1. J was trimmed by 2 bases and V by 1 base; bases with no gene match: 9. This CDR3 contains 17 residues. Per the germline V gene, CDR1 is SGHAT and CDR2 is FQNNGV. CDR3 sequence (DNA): TGTGCCAGCAGCTTAGGAGAAGGACAGGGTCAACAAGAGACCCAGTACTTC. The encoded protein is CASSLGEGQGQQETQYF.

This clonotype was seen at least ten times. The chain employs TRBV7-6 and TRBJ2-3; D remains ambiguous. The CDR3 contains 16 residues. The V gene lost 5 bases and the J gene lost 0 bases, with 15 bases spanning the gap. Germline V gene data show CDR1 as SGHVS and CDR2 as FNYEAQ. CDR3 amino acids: CASSRFLGPSTDTQYF. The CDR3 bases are TGTGCCAGCAGCCGCTTTCTTGGCCCCAGCACAGATACGCAGTATTTT. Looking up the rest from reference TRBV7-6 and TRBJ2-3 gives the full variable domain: GAGVSQSPRYKVTKRGQDVALRCDPISGHVSLYWYRQALGQGPEFLTYFNYEAQQDKSGLPNDRFSAERPEGSISTLTIQRTEQRDSAMYRCASSRFLGPSTDTQYFGPGTRLTVL.

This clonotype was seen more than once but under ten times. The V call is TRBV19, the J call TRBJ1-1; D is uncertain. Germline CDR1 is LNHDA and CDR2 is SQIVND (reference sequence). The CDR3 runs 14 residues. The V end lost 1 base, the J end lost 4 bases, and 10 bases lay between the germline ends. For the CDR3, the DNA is TGTGCCAGTAGTATAGGTGTGCAGAGCACTGAAGCTTTCTTT. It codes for CASSIGVQSTEAFF.

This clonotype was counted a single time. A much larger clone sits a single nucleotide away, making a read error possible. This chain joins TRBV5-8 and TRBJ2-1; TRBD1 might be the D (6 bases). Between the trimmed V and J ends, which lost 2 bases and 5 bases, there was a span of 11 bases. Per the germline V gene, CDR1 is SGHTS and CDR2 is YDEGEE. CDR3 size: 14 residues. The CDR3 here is CASSFGTPNNEQFF. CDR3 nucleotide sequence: TGTGCCAGCAGCTTCGGGACACCGAACAATGAGCAGTTCTTC. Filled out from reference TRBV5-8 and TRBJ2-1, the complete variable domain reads EAGVTQSPTHLIKTRGQQATLRCSPISGHTSVYWYQQALGLGLQFLLWYDEGEERNRGNFPPRFSGRQFPNYSSELNVNALELEDSALYLCASSFGTPNNEQFFGPGTRLTVL.

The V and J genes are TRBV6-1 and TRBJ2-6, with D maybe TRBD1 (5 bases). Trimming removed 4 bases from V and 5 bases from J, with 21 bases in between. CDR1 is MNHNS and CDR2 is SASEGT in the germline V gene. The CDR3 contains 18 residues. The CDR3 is CASSVTDQGPFWANVLTF. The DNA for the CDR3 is TGTGCCAGCAGTGTGACAGATCAAGGACCGTTCTGGGCCAACGTCCTGACTTTC.

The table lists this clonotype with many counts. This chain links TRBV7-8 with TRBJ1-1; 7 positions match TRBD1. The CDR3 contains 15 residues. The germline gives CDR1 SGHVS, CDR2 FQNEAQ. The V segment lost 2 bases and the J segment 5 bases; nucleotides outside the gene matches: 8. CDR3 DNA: TGTGCCAGCAGCTTAACGGGGTCAGGGGGGACTGAAGCTTTCTTT. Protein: CASSLTGSGGTEAFF.

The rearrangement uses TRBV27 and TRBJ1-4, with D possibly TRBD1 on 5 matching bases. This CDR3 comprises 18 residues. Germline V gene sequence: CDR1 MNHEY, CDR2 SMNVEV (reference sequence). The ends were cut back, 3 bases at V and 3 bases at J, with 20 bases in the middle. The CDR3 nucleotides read TGTGCCAGCAGTTTCCAAAATCCGGGGCCTAGGGCTAATGAAAAACTGTTTTTT. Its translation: CASSFQNPGPRANEKLFF.

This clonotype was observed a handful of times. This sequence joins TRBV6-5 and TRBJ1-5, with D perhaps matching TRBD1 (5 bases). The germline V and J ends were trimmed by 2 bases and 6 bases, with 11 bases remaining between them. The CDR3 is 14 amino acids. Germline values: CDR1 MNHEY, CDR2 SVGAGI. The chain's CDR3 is CASSYGAGTQPQHF. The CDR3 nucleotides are TGTGCCAGCAGTTACGGGGCAGGGACTCAGCCCCAGCATTTT.

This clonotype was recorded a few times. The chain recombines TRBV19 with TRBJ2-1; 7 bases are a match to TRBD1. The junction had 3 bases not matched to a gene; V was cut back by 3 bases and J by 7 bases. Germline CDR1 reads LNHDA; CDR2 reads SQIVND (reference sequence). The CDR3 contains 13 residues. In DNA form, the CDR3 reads TGTGCCAGTAGTATTTACAGGGGTAATGAGCAGTTCTTC. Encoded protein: CASSIYRGNEQFF.